The source of this T cell receptor beta chain is a study of cytomegalovirus exposure and HLA in healthy donors. Germline CDR1 and CDR2: SGHNT and YENEEA. The J segment lost 1 base and the V segment lost 5 bases, leaving 13 bases of the junction unmatched. The CDR3 loop spans 18 amino acids. The primer mix had 60 Vbeta and 13 Jbeta primers. Clones were sequenced by immunoSEQ multiplex PCR, and TCRdb holds only the in-frame ones, with some missing. The data contain about 190,000 clones, approximately 82% of them singletons. Sequencing input: PBMCs. This chain links TRBV11-3 with TRBJ2-5; 10 nucleotides line up with TRBD2. This sequence originates from a woman between 18 and 29 years old in good health and CMV-seronegative. The DNA for the CDR3 is TGTGCCAGCAGCCGTAGGGGGCCTAGCGGGGGTATCCAAGAGACCCAGTACTTC. Its protein product is CASSRRGPSGGIQETQYF.